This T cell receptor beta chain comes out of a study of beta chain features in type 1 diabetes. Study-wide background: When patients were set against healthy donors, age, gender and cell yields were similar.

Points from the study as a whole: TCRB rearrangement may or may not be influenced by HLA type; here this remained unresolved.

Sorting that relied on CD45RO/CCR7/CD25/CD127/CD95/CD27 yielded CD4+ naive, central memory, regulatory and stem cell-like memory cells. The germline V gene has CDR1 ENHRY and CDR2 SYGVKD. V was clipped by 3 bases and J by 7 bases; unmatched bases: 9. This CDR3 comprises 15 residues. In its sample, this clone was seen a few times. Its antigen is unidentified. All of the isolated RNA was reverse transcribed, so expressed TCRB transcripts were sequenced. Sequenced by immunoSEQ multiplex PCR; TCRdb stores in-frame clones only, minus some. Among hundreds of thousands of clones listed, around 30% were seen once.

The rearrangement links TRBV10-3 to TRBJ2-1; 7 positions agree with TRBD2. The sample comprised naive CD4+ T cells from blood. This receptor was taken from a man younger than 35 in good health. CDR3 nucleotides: TGTGCCATCAGTGACGGCGGGAGAACTTTGAATGAGCAGTTCTTC. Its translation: CAISDGGRTLNEQFF.